This T cell receptor beta chain was identified in a study of blood T cell repertoires in COVID-19. Whole-study context: Acute and convalescent COVID-19 specimens originated in the United States, Italy and Spain. Nucleic acid was either cDNA or gDNA, and it came from T cells, B-cell-depleted T cells, or PBMCs.

The CDR3 consists of 15 residues. Germline loops: CDR1 SGHNT, CDR2 YYREEE (reference sequence). V shed 4 bases, J shed 6 bases, and the junction held 10 bases outside the gene matches. Clones were sequenced by immunoSEQ multiplex PCR, and TCRdb holds only the in-frame ones, with some missing. Counted here are roughly 61,000 clones, approximately 92% occurring once; the ten biggest clones make up 16%. What was sequenced was peripheral blood. The receptor comes from a man at least 80 years old with acute or convalescent COVID-19. V is TRBV5-4 and J is TRBJ2-3; 8 bases are shared with TRBD2. The CDR3 DNA reads TGTGCCAGCAGCCGGGCGGGACTAGGGGAGGATACGCAGTATTTT. This sequence encodes CASSRAGLGEDTQYF. Filled out from reference TRBV5-4 and TRBJ2-3, the complete variable domain reads ETGVTQSPTHLIKTRGQQVTLRCSSQSGHNTVSWYQQALGQGPQFIFQYYREEENGRGNFPPRFSGLQFPNYSSELNVNALELDDSALYLCASSRAGLGEDTQYFGPGTRLTVL.